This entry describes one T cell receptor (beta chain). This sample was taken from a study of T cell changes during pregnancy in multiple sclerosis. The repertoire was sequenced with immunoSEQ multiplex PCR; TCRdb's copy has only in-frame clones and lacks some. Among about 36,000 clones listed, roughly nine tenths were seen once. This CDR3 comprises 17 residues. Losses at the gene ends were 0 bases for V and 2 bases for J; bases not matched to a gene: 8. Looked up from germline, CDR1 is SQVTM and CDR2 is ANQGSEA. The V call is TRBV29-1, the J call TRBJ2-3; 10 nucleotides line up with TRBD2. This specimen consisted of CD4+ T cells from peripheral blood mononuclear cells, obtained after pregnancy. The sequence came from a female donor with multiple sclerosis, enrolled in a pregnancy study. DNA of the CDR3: TGCAGCGTTGAAGATGCAGCAGCGGGGGGGCACACAGATACGCAGTATTTT. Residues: CSVEDAAAGGHTDTQYF.